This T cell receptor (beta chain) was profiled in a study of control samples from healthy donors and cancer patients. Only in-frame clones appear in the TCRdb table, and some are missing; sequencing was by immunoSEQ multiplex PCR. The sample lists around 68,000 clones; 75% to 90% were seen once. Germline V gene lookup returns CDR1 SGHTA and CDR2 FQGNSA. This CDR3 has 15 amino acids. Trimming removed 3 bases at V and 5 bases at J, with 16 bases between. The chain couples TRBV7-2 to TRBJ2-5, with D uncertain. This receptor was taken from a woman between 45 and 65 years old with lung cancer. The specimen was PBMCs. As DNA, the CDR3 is TGTGCCAGCAGCTTGGGCAGCCTGATGGGGGAGACCCAGTACTTC. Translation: CASSLGSLMGETQYF.